The 29 T cell receptor beta chains below were found in one sample sequenced in a study of cytomegalovirus exposure and HLA in healthy donors. Primers included in the PCR were 60 Vbeta and 13 Jbeta primers. Produced via immunoSEQ multiplex PCR; TCRdb's table is partial and in-frame only. The sample has 55,000 to 75,000 clones. Sequenced: PBMCs. Every receptor here comes from a male donor in good health and CMV-seronegative.

The chain is built from TRBV4-1 and TRBJ2-1; TRBD2 agrees at 12 bases. In germline, CDR1 is MGHRA, CDR2 YSYEKL. The CDR3 length is 16 residues. V shed 0 bases and J 10 bases; nucleotides not matched to a gene: 7. The CDR3 here is CASSQELAGGLGEQFF. The CDR3 DNA reads as TGCGCCAGCAGCCAAGAACTAGCGGGGGGACTGGGGGAGCAGTTCTTC.

This chain joins TRBV10-3 and TRBJ2-1, with D perhaps matching TRBD2 (5 bases). The CDR3 length is 14 residues. The germline gives CDR1 ENHRY, CDR2 SYGVKD. The V and J ends lost 8 bases and 4 bases respectively, with 15 bases between them. Here the CDR3 DNA reads TGTGCCATCGGGCTAGCAGGTCAGTACAATGAGCAGTTCTTC. It translates to CAIGLAGQYNEQFF.

The chain has TRBV4-2 and TRBJ2-7; tentatively, D is TRBD1 (5 bases). Germline assignment: CDR1 LGHNA and CDR2 YNFKEQ. Trimming cost V 8 bases and J 2 bases, with 13 bases left between them. There are 13 residues in the CDR3. CDR3 sequence: CASSPRGAYEQYF. The DNA of the CDR3 is TGTGCCAGCTCCCCTAGGGGCGCCTACGAGCAGTACTTC.

V and J are TRBV6-5 and TRBJ2-7; 7 bases match TRBD1. With V trimmed by 6 bases and J by 0 bases, 8 bases remained unmatched. From germline, CDR1 is MNHEY and CDR2 SVGAGI. CDR3 length: 15 amino acids. In DNA, the CDR3 is TGTGCCAGCAGCGGGACAGCGGTTAGCTCCTACGAGCAGTACTTC. This sequence encodes CASSGTAVSSYEQYF.

The chain combines TRBV2 with TRBJ2-4, with D uncertain. From germline, CDR1 is SNHLY and CDR2 FYNNEI. CDR3 length: 14 amino acids. V dropped 2 bases and J dropped 9 bases, with 14 bases sitting between them. The CDR3 nucleotides read TGTGCCAGCAGTGAACCCGTCCTATCTCCCATTCAGTACTTC. It is translated as CASSEPVLSPIQYF.

The chain couples TRBV5-1 to TRBJ2-2; weak D call: TRBD2 (7 bases). The CDR3 is made up of 16 amino acids. Germline values: CDR1 SGHRS, CDR2 YFSETQ. Deletions cut 5 bases from V and 7 bases from J, with 21 bases between. The CDR3 sequence: CASRPQPGGLIGELFF. The CDR3 DNA reads TGCGCCAGCAGGCCCCAGCCCGGGGGGCTCATCGGGGAGCTGTTTTTT. Looking up the rest from reference TRBV5-1 and TRBJ2-2 gives the full variable domain: KAGVTQTPRYLIKTRGQQVTLSCSPISGHRSVSWYQQTPGQGLQFLFEYFSETQRNKGNFPGRFSGRQFSNSRSEMNVSTLELGDSALYLCASRPQPGGLIGELFFGEGSRLTVL.

About this clone: Additional DNA sequences in this sample encode the identical CDR3. The rearrangement links TRBV9 to TRBJ1-1; D is perhaps TRBD1 (6 bases). Between the trimmed V and J ends, which lost 3 bases and 1 base, there was a span of 10 bases. Germline V gene sequence: CDR1 SGDLS, CDR2 YYNGEE. This CDR3 comprises 14 residues. The CDR3 nucleotides are TGTGCCAGCAGCGGTGGACAGCCGAACACTGAAGCTTTCTTT. Its translation is CASSGGQPNTEAFF.

The chain is built from TRBV7-9 and TRBJ2-7; a possible D gene is TRBD1 (6 bases). Trimming shortened V by 3 bases and J by 1 base, and 10 bases separated the two germline ends. The germline CDR1 and CDR2 sequences are SEHNR and FQNEAQ (reference sequence). CDR3 length equals 14 residues. The CDR3 coding sequence is TGTGCCAGCAGCTTCCATGACAGGTCCTACGAGCAGTACTTC. Translation: CASSFHDRSYEQYF.

The chain recombines TRBV19 with TRBJ2-1; 10 bases align to TRBD2. The CDR3 is made up of 17 amino acids. The trim removed 1 base at V and 6 bases at J, leaving 9 bases unmatched. Germline lookup yields CDR1 LNHDA and CDR2 SQIVND (reference sequence). The CDR3 DNA reads TGTGCCAGTAGTATAGCCCAACTAGCGGGATGGGGCAATGAGCAGTTCTTC. Protein product: CASSIAQLAGWGNEQFF.

The chain combines TRBV18 with TRBJ2-5; 12 nucleotides match TRBD2. The ends lost 3 bases at V and 0 bases at J; junction bases unmatched: 2. The CDR3 has 16 residues. Germline V lookup: CDR1 KGHSH, CDR2 LQKENI. CDR3: CASSPLAGGYQETQYF. The DNA for the CDR3 is TGTGCCAGCTCACCCCTAGCGGGAGGGTACCAAGAGACCCAGTACTTC.

The V call is TRBV7-9, the J call TRBJ1-1; 7 bases line up with TRBD1. CDR1 is SEHNR and CDR2 is FQNEAQ in the germline V gene (reference sequence). The junction had 3 bases not matched to a gene; V was cut back by 2 bases and J by 6 bases. This CDR3 spans 13 amino acids. CDR3 in amino acids: CASSLTGASEAFF. The CDR3 DNA sequence: TGTGCCAGCAGCTTAACAGGGGCCTCTGAAGCTTTCTTT.

The CDR3 DNA reads as TGTGCCAGCAGTGAAGCGCTTCCGGATGAGCAGTTCTTC. As protein: CASSEALPDEQFF. The chain combines TRBV6-1 with TRBJ2-1; no clear D. The germline V gene has CDR1 MNHNS and CDR2 SASEGT. The CDR3 covers 13 residues. Trimming cost V 0 bases and J 8 bases, with 8 bases left between them.

On this clone: An end of the junction does not agree with germline; a read error may underlie this. The chain links TRBV7-2 to TRBJ2-3; TRBD1 matches at 7 bases. From germline, CDR1 is SGHTA and CDR2 FQGNSA. The CDR3 is 13 amino acids. DNA of the CDR3: TGTGCCAGCAGCTTTCTTCAGGGGGATACGCAGTGTTTT. This sequence encodes CASSFLQGDTQCF.

This rearrangement joins TRBV19 to TRBJ2-3; 10 bases are shared with TRBD1. After removal of 5 bases from V and 5 bases from J, the junction contained 4 bases not matched to a gene. Per the germline V gene, CDR1 is LNHDA and CDR2 is SQIVND (reference sequence). The CDR3 extends over 14 amino acids. CDR3 coding DNA: TGTGCCAGTAGTCGACAGGGGGCAGGAGATACGCAGTATTTT. Translated: CASSRQGAGDTQYF.

V gene TRBV7-2 combines with J gene TRBJ2-7; 7 bases line up with TRBD2. V was clipped by 1 base and J by 4 bases; unmatched bases: 10. Germline CDR1 and CDR2: SGHTA and FQGNSA. This CDR3 comprises 16 residues. CDR3 sequence reads: CASSLGVGGGKYEQYF. CDR3 nucleotides: TGTGCCAGCAGCTTAGGAGTTGGGGGGGGGAAGTACGAGCAGTACTTC. The complete variable domain, with remaining parts taken from reference TRBV7-2 and TRBJ2-7, reads GAGVSQSPSNKVTEKGKDVELRCDPISGHTALYWYRQSLGQGLEFLIYFQGNSAPDKSGLPSDRFSAERTGGSVSTLTIQRTQQEDSAVYLCASSLGVGGGKYEQYFGPGTRLTVT.

In regard to this clone: An end of the junction differs from the germline gene, which may be a read error. This chain connects TRBV9 to TRBJ1-4, with D uncertain. Germline loops: CDR1 SGDLS, CDR2 YYNGEE. CDR3 length equals 16 residues. CDR3 in amino acids: CAGSYGSGATNEKLFF. The CDR3 DNA sequence: TGTGCCGGCAGCTATGGATCAGGTGCAACTAATGAAAAACTGTTTTTT.

The V and J genes are TRBV18 and TRBJ1-1; 7 bases fit TRBD1. This CDR3 spans 13 amino acids. Germline values: CDR1 KGHSH, CDR2 LQKENI. V was clipped by 5 bases and J by 7 bases; unmatched bases: 7. CDR3 sequence reads: CASSISTGDEAFF. The CDR3 DNA reads as TGTGCCAGCTCAATTTCCACAGGGGATGAAGCTTTCTTT.

The V and J genes are TRBV4-3 and TRBJ2-1, with 9 positions matching TRBD2. The CDR3 is 18 residues long. Per the germline V gene, CDR1 is LGHNA and CDR2 is YSLEER. The junction had 12 bases not matched to a gene; V was cut back by 1 base and J by 5 bases. Here the CDR3 DNA reads TGCGCCAGCAGCCAAGGTGAGAGGGCGGGAGGGCCCGACAATGAGCAGTTCTTC. Protein product: CASSQGERAGGPDNEQFF.

Turning to this clone: The same CDR3 can be traced to other DNA sequences in this sample. The V gene is TRBV18, the J gene TRBJ2-1; 7 positions agree with TRBD2. Germline CDR1 and CDR2: KGHSH and LQKENI. Unmatched junction bases numbered 0, after V lost 2 bases and J lost 5 bases. This CDR3 contains 13 residues. This chain's CDR3 is CASSPGTNNEQFF. The CDR3 DNA reads as TGTGCCAGCTCACCAGGGACTAACAATGAGCAGTTCTTC.

The chain links TRBV7-3 to TRBJ2-2, with D tentatively TRBD2 (6 bases). CDR1 is SGHTA, CDR2 FQGTGA, per germline. The CDR3 runs to 15 residues. V lost 5 bases, J lost 2 bases, and 12 bases lay in between. The CDR3 region is CASSLRGLNTGELFF. The CDR3 bases are TGTGCCAGCAGCCTTAGGGGACTCAACACCGGGGAGCTGTTTTTT.

This chain uses TRBV6-4 with TRBJ2-7; D remains ambiguous. Germline V gives CDR1 MRHNA, CDR2 SNTAGT. This CDR3 region has 13 residues. The ends were cut back, 8 bases at V and 6 bases at J, with 17 bases in the middle. As DNA, the CDR3 is TGTGCCAGCTCTCGACACCTCTCCCCCGAGCAGTACTTC. Protein: CASSRHLSPEQYF.

V is TRBV2 and J is TRBJ1-4, with no clear D. Trimming left V 6 bases short and J 7 bases short, with 6 bases between. Germline-derived CDR1 and CDR2 are SNHLY and FYNNEI. The CDR3 loop spans 11 amino acids. CDR3 nucleotides: TGTGCCAGCAGGAACAGTGAAAAACTGTTTTTT. It encodes CASRNSEKLFF. Complete variable domain (other parts from reference TRBV2 and TRBJ1-4): EPEVTQTPSHQVTQMGQEVILRCVPISNHLYFYWYRQILGQKVEFLVSFYNNEISEKSEIFDDQFSVERPDGSNFTLKIRSTKLEDSAMYFCASRNSEKLFFGSGTQLSVL.

J is TRBJ1-3 and V is TRBV4-3; D not resolved. The germline V gene encodes CDR1 LGHNA and CDR2 YSLEER. The V end was cut by 4 bases, the J end by 0 bases, with 7 bases between. This CDR3 is 14 amino acids long. For the CDR3, the DNA is TGCGCCAGCAGCCGAATCGGCTCTGGAAACACCATATATTTT. Translation gives CASSRIGSGNTIYF.

This sequence joins TRBV5-1 and TRBJ2-7; maybe TRBD2 (6 bases). Germline CDR1 reads SGHRS; CDR2 reads YFSETQ. The length of the CDR3 is 15 residues. V was cut by 2 bases and J by 3 bases, with 15 bases left in between. The CDR3 sequence: CASSLGGAGNYEQYF. CDR3 nucleotides: TGCGCCAGCAGCTTAGGAGGGGCGGGTAACTACGAGCAGTACTTC.

CDR3 nucleotide sequence: TGCGCCAGCAGCCAAGATCTGGGCGGGGGTCTCTACGAGCAGTACTTC. Its translation: CASSQDLGGGLYEQYF. The chain recombines TRBV4-1 with TRBJ2-7; 7 positions match TRBD2. CDR1 and CDR2 (germline): MGHRA, YSYEKL. The CDR3 length is 16 residues. Trimming removed 0 bases from V and 3 bases from J; junction bases left unmatched: 8.

The V gene is TRBV7-2, the J gene TRBJ2-5; D is uncertain. The tail of the sequence fits TRBJ2-7 better, so the J call may be wrong. The CDR3 contains 13 residues. Per germline, CDR1 SGHTA and CDR2 FQGNSA. CDR3 loop: CASSPETAYEQYF. The DNA for the CDR3 is TGTGCCAGCAGCCCCGAAACAGCCTACGAGCAGTACTTC.

The V and J genes are TRBV30 and TRBJ1-1, with 8 bases fitting TRBD1. This CDR3 contains 14 residues. Trimming cost V 5 bases and J 1 base; bases outside gene matches: 6. The germline gives CDR1 GTSNPN, CDR2 SVGIG (reference sequence). CDR3 protein: CAWLLGTGNTEAFF. CDR3 nucleotide sequence: TGTGCCTGGCTCCTCGGGACAGGGAACACTGAAGCTTTCTTT.

This chain connects TRBV5-1 to TRBJ2-5; 15 nucleotides line up with TRBD2. Losses at the gene ends were 2 bases for V and 0 bases for J; bases not matched to a gene: 11. The germline CDR1 and CDR2 sequences are SGHRS and YFSETQ. This CDR3 region has 20 residues. The CDR3 DNA sequence: TGCGCCAGCAGCTTCCCCAACTGGACTAGCGGGGGGGCCGACCAAGAGACCCAGTACTTC. The encoded protein is CASSFPNWTSGGADQETQYF.

The J gene is TRBJ2-5, the V gene TRBV7-9; 7 nucleotides line up with TRBD1. Germline V gives CDR1 SEHNR, CDR2 FQNEAQ (reference sequence). V shed 6 bases and J 0 bases; nucleotides not matched to a gene: 4. CDR3 length: 14 residues. CDR3 coding DNA: TGTGCCAGCAGTAGGGGGCAGTACCAAGAGACCCAGTACTTC. This translates into CASSRGQYQETQYF.